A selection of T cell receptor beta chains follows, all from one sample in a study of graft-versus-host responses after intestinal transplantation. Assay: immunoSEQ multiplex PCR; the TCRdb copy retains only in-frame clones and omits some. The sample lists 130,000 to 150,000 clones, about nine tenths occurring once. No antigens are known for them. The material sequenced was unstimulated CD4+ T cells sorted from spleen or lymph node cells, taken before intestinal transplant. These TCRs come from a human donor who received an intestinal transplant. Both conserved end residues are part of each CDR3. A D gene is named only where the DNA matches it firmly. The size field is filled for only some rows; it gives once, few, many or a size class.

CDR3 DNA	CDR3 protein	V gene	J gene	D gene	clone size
TGTGCCACCAGCAGAGCCGGGACACGTGAAGCTTTCTTT	CATSRAGTREAFF	TRBV15	TRBJ1-1	.	.
TGTGCCAGCAGCTCGAGGACTAGCGTAAGCTACGAGCAGTACTTC	CASSSRTSVSYEQYF	TRBV5-6	TRBJ2-7	TRBD2	.
TGTGCCAGCAGCTTAGAAGGGGAAGAAGCAGCTAACACTGAAGCTTTCTTT	CASSLEGEEAANTEAFF	TRBV11-2	TRBJ1-1	.	few
TGTGCCAGCAGACGGACAGGGGCATTGAGGGGCTACACCTTC	CASRRTGALRGYTF	TRBV25-1	TRBJ1-2	TRBD1	.
TGTGCCAGCAGCGTAGAGGCAGTTTACAATGAGCAGTTCTTC	CASSVEAVYNEQFF	TRBV9	TRBJ2-1	.	.
TGTGCCAGTAGTGGGGGGCTAGATCAGCCCCAGCATTTT	CASSGGLDQPQHF	TRBV19	TRBJ1-5	.	.
TGTGCCAGCAGCCCGGCTGGCGGGAGGTACAATGAGCAGTTCTTC	CASSPAGGRYNEQFF	TRBV7-8	TRBJ2-1	TRBD2	.
TGTGCCAGCAGCCCCCCGGAGCGGGAGGCCGGGGAGCTGTTTTTT	CASSPPEREAGELFF	TRBV4-2	TRBJ2-2	TRBD2	.
TGTGCCAGCAGCTTGGATCCAACAAATTACCAGTTCTTC	CASSLDPTNYQFF	TRBV5-4	TRBJ2-1	.	.
TGTGCCAGCAGCGTAAGGGGACAAGCTAGCACAGATACGCAGTATTTT	CASSVRGQASTDTQYF	TRBV9	TRBJ2-3	.	.
TGTGCCAGCTCACTGTCCAGGGCTAAACCAGATACGCAGTATTTT	CASSLSRAKPDTQYF	TRBV18	TRBJ2-3	.	.
TGTGCCAGCAGCCGACCCGGGACAGGGGAGAATCGGTACGAGCAGTACTTC	CASSRPGTGENRYEQYF	TRBV7-9	TRBJ2-7	TRBD1	few